What follows describes a single T cell receptor (beta chain). As yet, its antigen is unknown. At the DNA level, this CDR3 is encoded by other sequences in the same sample as well. The data stem from a study of metastatic and nonmetastatic thyroid tumors. About the study: Repertoires of blood and of tissue (tumor or nodule) from malignant and benign thyroid patients were compared. Study-wide results and caveats: Versus benign nodules, malignant thyroid tumors reportedly had significantly higher TCR beta diversity, in blood and tumor.

Methods used by the authors: The authors used CDR3 differences across clinicopathological groups to build a distant-metastasis classifier for papillary thyroid cancer. TCRdb re-analyzed the PCR reads through MiXCR. TCRdb, rather than the study authors, made the V and J calls. The data contain roughly 98,000 clones, 14% to 15% of them seen just once; the ten biggest clones take up 3.6%. The germline V gene has CDR1 SEHNR and CDR2 FQNEAQ (reference sequence). Trimming took off 8 bases at V and 2 bases at J, with 15 bases between the two ends. CDR3 size: 15 residues. All patients were treatment-naive before thyroid surgery.

The sequenced sample consisted of blood. The sequence derives from a female donor with papillary thyroid cancer or a benign thyroid nodule (not recorded which). Some clones in this sample may be carry-over from other donors' samples. The chain combines TRBV7-9 with TRBJ2-2, with D perhaps matching TRBD2 (6 bases). DNA of the CDR3: TGTGCCAGCCCGTCGGGAGCGTCTAACACCGGGGAGCTGTTTTTT. It is translated as CASPSGASNTGELFF.